The 25 T cell receptor beta chains reported below all come from one sample, sequenced in a study of blood T cell repertoires in COVID-19. Libraries were prepared by immunoSEQ multiplex PCR; TCRdb keeps only in-frame clonotypes and omits some of them. The sample records about 250,000 clones, just over 85% being singletons. What was sequenced was PBMCs or T cells enriched from blood (not recorded which). These TCRs come from a man aged 18 to 30 who had recovered from COVID-19.

This clone was counted only a few times. The chain links TRBV7-9 to TRBJ1-1; D not resolved. V was cut by 3 bases and J by 5 bases, with 7 bases left in between. The germline V gene encodes CDR1 SEHNR and CDR2 FQNEAQ (reference sequence). CDR3 length: 12 residues. The CDR3 here is CASSLLSTEAFF. DNA of the CDR3: TGTGCCAGCAGCTTGTTATCGACTGAAGCTTTCTTT.

Worth noting for this clone: This CDR3 is missing its conserved last phenylalanine or tryptophan, likely due to a read error. Because the CDR3's place on the DNA is in doubt, the DNA is left out and the CDR3 is given as listed by TCRdb. V usage is TRBV19 and J usage is TRBJ2-4; the D call TRBD2 from the table was never checked on the DNA. The germline gives CDR1 LNHDA, CDR2 SQIVND (reference sequence). With termini counted, the CDR3 has 13 amino acids. The CDR3 loop is CASSIGAPIAIPY.

This clone was seen a handful of times. The chain uses TRBV6-2 or TRBV6-3 and TRBJ2-1, with 10 bases lining up with TRBD1. Germline-derived CDR1 and CDR2 are MNHEY and SVGEGT. The CDR3 loop spans 16 amino acids. The V gene end was trimmed by 2 bases and the J gene end by 6 bases; junction bases not matched to a gene: 7. The CDR3 region has the DNA TGTGCCAGCAGTTACGCCGGGACAGGGGCACCCAATGAGCAGTTCTTC. Translated: CASSYAGTGAPNEQFF.

The chain joins TRBV6-5 to TRBJ1-1, with D unclear. The CDR3 has 15 residues. V was shortened by 5 bases and J by 1 base, with 14 bases between the two germline ends. Germline CDR1 reads MNHEY; CDR2 reads SVGAGI. The CDR3 region has the DNA TGTGCCAGCAGTACGGGAAGGGCCCCGAACACTGAAGCTTTCTTT. It is translated as CASSTGRAPNTEAFF.

This chain joins TRBV5-8 and TRBJ2-1; D perhaps matches TRBD2 (5 bases). Germline values: CDR1 SGHTS, CDR2 YDEGEE. The V end lost 3 bases, the J end lost 3 bases, and 10 bases lay between the germline ends. The CDR3 contains 14 residues. CDR3 in amino acids: CASSSGRDYNEQFF. The CDR3 coding sequence is TGTGCCAGCAGCTCGGGGAGAGACTACAATGAGCAGTTCTTC. Combining the CDR3 with reference TRBV5-8 and TRBJ2-1 gives the whole variable domain EAGVTQSPTHLIKTRGQQATLRCSPISGHTSVYWYQQALGLGLQFLLWYDEGEERNRGNFPPRFSGRQFPNYSSELNVNALELEDSALYLCASSSGRDYNEQFFGPGTRLTVL.

The chain joins TRBV6-5 to TRBJ1-2; maybe TRBD1 (5 bases). Germline values: CDR1 MNHEY, CDR2 SVGAGI. Trimming cost V 0 bases and J 3 bases, with 8 bases left between them. There are 14 residues in the CDR3. CDR3 in amino acids: CASSYSDRYYGYTF. CDR3 in DNA: TGTGCCAGCAGTTACTCCGACAGATACTATGGCTACACCTTC.

This clone was seen just once. The rearrangement joins TRBV2 to TRBJ2-2; D unclear. Between the trimmed V and J ends, which lost 5 bases and 5 bases, there was a span of 9 bases. CDR3 size: 13 residues. Germline CDR1 is SNHLY and CDR2 is FYNNEI. CDR3 amino acids: CASSLIETGELFF. The CDR3 DNA follows: TGTGCCAGCAGTTTGATAGAAACCGGGGAGCTGTTTTTT.

The chain couples TRBV5-1 to TRBJ1-4; 10 bases are shared with TRBD1. The CDR3 has 17 residues. Trimming at V came to 0 bases and at J to 3 bases, leaving 5 bases not matched to a gene. Germline lookup yields CDR1 SGHRS and CDR2 YFSETQ. CDR3 bases: TGCGCCAGCAGCTTGGCCGGGACAGGGGTGGCTAATGAAAAACTGTTTTTT. Translated: CASSLAGTGVANEKLFF.

This clone was detected only a few times. This rearrangement joins TRBV6-5 to TRBJ1-6; no clear D. The germline CDR1 and CDR2 sequences are MNHEY and SVGAGI. The CDR3 loop spans 11 amino acids. Trimming cost V 6 bases and J 13 bases, with 10 bases left between them. The CDR3 nucleotides are TGTGCCAGCAGGCAGAGCGGCCCCCTCCACTTT. Protein: CASRQSGPLHF.

This chain joins TRBV21-1 and TRBJ2-2; TRBD1, as called in the table, went unchecked against the DNA. TRBV21-1 constitutes a pseudogene. This CDR3 contains 16 residues. The CDR3 loop is CASSKIQGTNTGELFF. CDR3 nucleotide sequence: TGTGCCAGCAGCAAAATCCAGGGCACTAACACCGGGGAGCTGTTTTTT.

The chain recombines TRBV7-2 with TRBJ2-5; D might be TRBD1 (6 bases). Trimming took 2 bases from V and 5 from J, leaving 12 bases between them. Germline lookup yields CDR1 SGHTA and CDR2 FQGNSA. This CDR3 region has 14 residues. CDR3 bases: TGTGCCAGCAGCTTAAATCAGGGGCCGGAGACCCAGTACTTC. Translating gives CASSLNQGPETQYF.

The genes are TRBV7-2 and TRBJ1-1; D unclear. Germline loops: CDR1 SGHTA, CDR2 FQGNSA. V lost 1 base, J lost 12 bases, and 15 bases lay in between. The CDR3 loop spans 13 amino acids. In DNA form, the CDR3 reads TGTGCCAGCAGCTTAGAATACCGGAGAGAAACTTTCTTT. The encoded protein is CASSLEYRRETFF.

The chain employs TRBV7-2 and TRBJ1-1; the match to TRBD1 covers 8 bases. After removal of 5 bases from V and 1 base from J, the junction contained 6 bases not matched to a gene. CDR1 and CDR2 (germline): SGHTA, FQGNSA. CDR3 length equals 15 residues. In DNA, the CDR3 is TGTGCCAGCAGCCCTTGGACAGGGACGAACACTGAAGCTTTCTTT. Amino acid sequence: CASSPWTGTNTEAFF.

This clone came up a few times. The V and J genes are TRBV6-1 and TRBJ2-3; tentative D call: TRBD1 (6 bases). Trimming removed 1 base at V and 3 bases at J, with 11 bases between. Germline V gene sequence: CDR1 MNHNS, CDR2 SASEGT. The CDR3 has 15 amino acids. CDR3 nucleotides: TGTGCCAGCAGTGAAGTACAGGGCGGGACAGATACGCAGTATTTT. Translating gives CASSEVQGGTDTQYF.

The chain is built from TRBV27 and TRBJ1-6, with a tentative D call TRBD1 (6 bases). Germline assignment: CDR1 MNHEY and CDR2 SMNVEV (reference sequence). The ends were cut back, 3 bases at V and 2 bases at J, with 17 bases in the middle. The CDR3 consists of 18 residues. For the CDR3, the DNA is TGTGCCAGCAGTTTCTACCCACAGGGAAGAACCTATAATTCACCCCTCCACTTT. Protein: CASSFYPQGRTYNSPLHF.

This chain links TRBV25-1 with TRBJ1-4; D unresolved. This CDR3 is built from 11 residues. Trimming cost V 8 bases and J 4 bases, with 5 bases left between them. Per the germline V gene, CDR1 is MGHDK and CDR2 is SYGVNS. The CDR3 is CASEDNEKLFF. In nucleotides, the CDR3 is TGTGCCAGCGAGGATAATGAAAAACTGTTTTTT.

The rearrangement uses TRBV5-4 and TRBJ1-6; D not resolved. Per germline, CDR1 SGHNT and CDR2 YYREEE (reference sequence). Trimming took off 7 bases at V and 7 bases at J, with 12 bases between the two ends. The CDR3 has 13 amino acids. CDR3 sequence: CASVRSLNSPLHF. Written as DNA, the CDR3 is TGTGCCAGCGTACGAAGCCTAAATTCACCCCTCCACTTT.

V gene TRBV3-1 (or the pseudogene TRBV3-2) combines with J gene TRBJ2-1; 8 bases map to TRBD2. The CDR3 is 16 residues long. Germline V gene sequence: CDR1 LGHDT, CDR2 YNNKEL (reference sequence). Unmatched junction bases numbered 5, after V lost 2 bases and J lost 2 bases. The CDR3 nucleotides are TGTGCCAGCAGCCAATCTGGACTAGCCCCCTACAATGAGCAGTTCTTC. Encoded protein: CASSQSGLAPYNEQFF.

The rearrangement uses TRBV28 and TRBJ2-7, with 10 bases identical to TRBD1. The germline V gene encodes CDR1 MDHEN and CDR2 SYDVKM. With V trimmed by 9 bases and J by 0 bases, 2 bases remained unmatched. There are 13 residues in the CDR3. CDR3 sequence: CASRTGGSYEQYF. CDR3 nucleotide sequence: TGTGCCAGTCGGACAGGGGGCTCCTACGAGCAGTACTTC. Together with reference TRBV28 and TRBJ2-7, the CDR3 gives the full variable domain: DVKVTQSSRYLVKRTGEKVFLECVQDMDHENMFWYRQDPGLGLRLIYFSYDVKMKEKGDIPEGYSVSREKKERFSLILESASTNQTSMYLCASRTGGSYEQYFGPGTRLTVT.

The gene calls are TRBV5-1 and TRBJ2-3; 9 positions match TRBD2. After removal of 0 bases from V and 5 bases from J, the junction contained 7 bases not matched to a gene. Per germline, CDR1 SGHRS and CDR2 YFSETQ. The CDR3 is 16 amino acids. Here the CDR3 reads CASSLAAGGPRDTQYF. CDR3 sequence (DNA): TGCGCCAGCAGCTTGGCGGCGGGAGGGCCAAGAGATACGCAGTATTTT.

The count of this clone is one. This CDR3 is CATSKPDTHECSQPQHF. DNA for the CDR3: TGTGCCACCAGTAAACCCGACACGCACGAGTGTTCTCAGCCCCAGCATTTT. The chain couples TRBV24-1 to TRBJ1-5; D gene unclear. Trimming took off 6 bases at V and 6 bases at J, with 23 bases between the two ends. The CDR3 has 17 residues. The germline V gene encodes CDR1 KGHDR and CDR2 SFDVKD.

The CDR3 DNA follows: TGTGCCAGCTCGCCCGGACAGGGGAGCTCTGGAAACACCATATATTTT. Its translation is CASSPGQGSSGNTIYF. The rearrangement uses TRBV18 and TRBJ1-3; TRBD1 agrees at 9 bases. This CDR3 contains 16 residues. Germline V gene lookup returns CDR1 KGHSH and CDR2 LQKENI. Losses at the gene ends were 6 bases for V and 0 bases for J; bases not matched to a gene: 6.

The V and J genes are TRBV7-2 and TRBJ1-3; D perhaps matches TRBD1 (5 bases). This CDR3 comprises 14 residues. The germline V gene has CDR1 SGHTA and CDR2 FQGNSA. Trimming pared 6 bases from V and 0 bases from J, leaving 9 bases between. The CDR3 spells CASRPQVSGNTIYF. The CDR3 coding sequence is TGTGCCAGCAGGCCACAGGTCTCTGGAAACACCATATATTTT.

The CDR3 protein is CASSEQGFGGYTF. Written as DNA, the CDR3 is TGTGCCAGCAGTGAACAGGGATTCGGTGGCTACACCTTC. The chain uses TRBV2 and TRBJ1-2; tentatively, D is TRBD1 (5 bases). Trimming took 2 bases from V and 7 from J, leaving 11 bases between them. CDR1 is SNHLY and CDR2 is FYNNEI in the germline V gene. This CDR3 region has 13 residues.

The V and J genes are TRBV19 and TRBJ1-5; 9 bases agree with TRBD1. The germline gives CDR1 LNHDA, CDR2 SQIVND (reference sequence). The CDR3 spans 15 residues. V was clipped by 6 bases and J by 9 bases; unmatched bases: 12. The CDR3 nucleotides are TGTGCCAGTAGCATCGACCGGGACAGGGTCCGGCCCCAGCATTTT. It encodes CASSIDRDRVRPQHF.